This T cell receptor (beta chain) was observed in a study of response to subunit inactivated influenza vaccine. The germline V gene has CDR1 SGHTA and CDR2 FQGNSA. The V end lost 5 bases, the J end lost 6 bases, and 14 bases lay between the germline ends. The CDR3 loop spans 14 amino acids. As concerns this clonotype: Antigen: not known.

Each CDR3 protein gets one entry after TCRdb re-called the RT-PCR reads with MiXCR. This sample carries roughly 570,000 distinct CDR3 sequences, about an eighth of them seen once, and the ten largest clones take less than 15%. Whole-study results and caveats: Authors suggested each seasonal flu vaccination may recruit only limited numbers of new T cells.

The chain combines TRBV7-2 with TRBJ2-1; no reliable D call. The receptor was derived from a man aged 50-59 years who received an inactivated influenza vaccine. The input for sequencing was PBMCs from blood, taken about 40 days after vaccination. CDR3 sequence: CASSPEASFNEQFF. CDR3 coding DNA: TGTGCCAGCAGCCCAGAGGCTAGTTTCAATGAGCAGTTCTTC.